This is a list of T cell receptor beta chains from one sample in a study of a mutant IDH1 vaccine in newly diagnosed glioma. Which antigens these TCRs recognize remains unknown. Profiling relied on immunoSEQ multiplex PCR, and the TCRdb table lists in-frame clones only, not all of them. Of roughly 70,000 clones detected, nearly 85% appear once; the ten largest clones hold about an eighth. This material consisted of PBMCs, taken from a glioma patient whose treatment included an IDH1 peptide vaccine. The receptors here all came from a man younger than 30 with glioma. The CDR3 runs from the conserved cysteine through the conserved F or W. The D gene is left open where the match is weak.

D: NA
V: TRBV11-2
J: TRBJ1-4
CDR3: CASSLRDIINEKLFF

D: TRBD2
V: TRBV19
J: TRBJ2-3
CDR3: CASSIRRLAGVEDTQYF

D: NA
V: TRBV7-2
J: TRBJ1-2
CDR3: CASSLGVPPRSYGYTF

D: NA
V: TRBV30
J: TRBJ1-5
CDR3: CAWSVGGNQPQHF

D: NA
V: TRBV7-9
J: TRBJ1-2
CDR3: CASSGTGNYGYTF

D: NA
V: TRBV6-5
J: TRBJ2-7
CDR3: CASSRPPSYEQYF

D: TRBD1
V: TRBV4-3
J: TRBJ1-2
CDR3: CASSQELQGIYGYTF

D: NA
V: TRBV27
J: TRBJ2-7
CDR3: CASSFGQTYEQYF

D: TRBD2
V: TRBV7-3
J: TRBJ2-7
CDR3: CASSLAGPGNEQYF

D: TRBD1
V: TRBV2
J: TRBJ2-7
CDR3: CASGKDRFSYEQYF

D: NA
V: TRBV9
J: TRBJ1-4
CDR3: CASSVGTGPDLGEKLFF

D: TRBD2
V: TRBV7-8
J: TRBJ2-3
CDR3: CASSPRPGLYTDTQYF

D: NA
V: TRBV7-3
J: TRBJ1-6
CDR3: CASSLTGGSYNSPLHF

D: TRBD1
V: TRBV5-1
J: TRBJ2-7
CDR3: CASSFHGQKGAREQYF

D: TRBD1
V: TRBV2
J: TRBJ1-1
CDR3: CASRELGQMNTEAFF

D: NA
V: TRBV7-2
J: TRBJ1-6
CDR3: CASRVLRNSGNSPLHF

D: NA
V: TRBV19
J: TRBJ2-2
CDR3: CASSIHRSTGELFF

D: NA
V: TRBV15
J: TRBJ1-1
CDR3: CATSRVNTEAFF

D: NA
V: TRBV30
J: TRBJ2-7
CDR3: CASSRDSVSSEQYF

D: NA
V: TRBV6-1
J: TRBJ1-1
CDR3: CASLTGNTEAFF

D: NA
V: TRBV27
J: TRBJ1-2
CDR3: CASSSDYGVLEGGYTF

D: NA
V: TRBV9
J: TRBJ2-5
CDR3: CASSPLTLLAPQETQYF

D: NA
V: TRBV7-2
J: TRBJ2-2
CDR3: CASSLAGYGTGELFF

D: NA
V: TRBV30
J: TRBJ1-2
CDR3: CAWSLGDYGYTF

D: NA
V: TRBV5-1
J: TRBJ1-4
CDR3: CASSPEWNNEKLFF

D: TRBD1
V: TRBV7-8
J: TRBJ1-5
CDR3: CASSSPPGQVRFEPQHF

D: NA
V: TRBV18
J: TRBJ1-1
CDR3: CASSQRVQAAFF

D: TRBD2
V: TRBV5-1
J: TRBJ2-7
CDR3: CASSLAAGVGEQYF

D: NA
V: TRBV9
J: TRBJ2-1
CDR3: CASSAHREQFF

D: NA
V: TRBV14
J: TRBJ2-7
CDR3: CASRADSSYEQYF

D: NA
V: TRBV5-6
J: TRBJ1-1
CDR3: CASSSLEEERNTEAFF

D: NA
V: TRBV7-2
J: TRBJ1-1
CDR3: CASSLGYRTPNTEAFF

D: TRBD2
V: TRBV4-3
J: TRBJ2-3
CDR3: CASSQDAPSGSPPDTQYF

D: NA
V: TRBV28
J: TRBJ2-5
CDR3: CASSTGEHHAGETQYF

D: NA
V: TRBV18
J: TRBJ1-6
CDR3: CASSLSDSSYNSPLHF

D: NA
V: TRBV19
J: TRBJ1-3
CDR3: CASSPHPGIHHQTGNTIYF

D: NA
V: TRBV6-5
J: TRBJ2-7
CDR3: CASSYSRTVAYEQYF